The sequence of this TCR beta chain was determined in a study of neoadjuvant anti-PD-1 for oral cavity cancer. General study findings and limits: Larger post-treatment preexisting tumor clones tracked with greater tumor shrinkage.

Germline-derived CDR1 and CDR2 are SGHRS and YFSETQ. V was trimmed by 6 bases and J by 7 bases, leaving 17 bases between them. The CDR3 covers 14 residues. The time point was: after neoadjuvant nivolumab, at surgical resection. These oral cavity squamous cell carcinomas were HPV-negative and locally advanced. Profiled with immunoSEQ multiplex PCR; TCRdb holds only in-frame clones, not every one. Among about 14,000 clones listed, around 40% were seen once. Notes on this clone: The antigen is unknown.

Sample: tumor tissue, taken after nivolumab (anti-PD-1) treatment. V gene TRBV5-1 combines with J gene TRBJ2-1; the D is unclear. This TCR was sampled from a person between 40 and 85 years old with oral cavity squamous cell carcinoma. The chain's CDR3 is CASTGTPQRNEQFF. The CDR3 region has the DNA TGCGCCAGCACTGGCACGCCCCAGAGGAATGAGCAGTTCTTC.